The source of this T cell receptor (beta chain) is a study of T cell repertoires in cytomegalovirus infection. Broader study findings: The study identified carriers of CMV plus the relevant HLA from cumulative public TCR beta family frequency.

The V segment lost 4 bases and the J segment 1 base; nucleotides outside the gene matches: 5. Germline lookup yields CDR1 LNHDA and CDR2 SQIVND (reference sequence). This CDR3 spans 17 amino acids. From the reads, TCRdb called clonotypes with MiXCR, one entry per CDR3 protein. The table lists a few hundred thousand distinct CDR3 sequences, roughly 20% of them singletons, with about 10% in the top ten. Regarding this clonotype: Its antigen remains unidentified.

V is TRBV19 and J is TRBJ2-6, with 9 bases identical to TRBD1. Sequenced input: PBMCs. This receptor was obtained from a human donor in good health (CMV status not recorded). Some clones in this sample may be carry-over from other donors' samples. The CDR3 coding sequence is TGTGCCAGTAGTAGACAGGGGGTATCTTCTGGGGCCAACGTCCTGACTTTC. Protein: CASSRQGVSSGANVLTF.